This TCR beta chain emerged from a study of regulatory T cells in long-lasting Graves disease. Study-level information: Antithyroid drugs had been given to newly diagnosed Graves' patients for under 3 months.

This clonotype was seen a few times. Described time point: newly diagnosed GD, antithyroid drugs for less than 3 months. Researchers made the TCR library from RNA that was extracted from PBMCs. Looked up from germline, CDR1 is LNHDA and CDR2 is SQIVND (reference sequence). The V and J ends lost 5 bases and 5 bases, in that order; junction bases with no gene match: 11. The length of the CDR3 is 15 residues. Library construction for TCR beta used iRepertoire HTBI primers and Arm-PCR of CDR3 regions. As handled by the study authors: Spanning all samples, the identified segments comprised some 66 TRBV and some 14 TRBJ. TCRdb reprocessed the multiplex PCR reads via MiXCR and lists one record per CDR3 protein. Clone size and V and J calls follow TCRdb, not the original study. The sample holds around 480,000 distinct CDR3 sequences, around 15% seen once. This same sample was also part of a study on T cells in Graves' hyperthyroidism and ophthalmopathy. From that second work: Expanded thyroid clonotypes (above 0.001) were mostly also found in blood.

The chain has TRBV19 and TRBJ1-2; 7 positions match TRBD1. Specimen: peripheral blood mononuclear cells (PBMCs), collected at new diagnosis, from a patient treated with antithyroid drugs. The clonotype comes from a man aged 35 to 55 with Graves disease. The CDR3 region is CASSQQGPGVYGYTF. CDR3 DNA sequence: TGTGCCAGTAGTCAACAGGGGCCCGGAGTGTATGGCTACACCTTC.